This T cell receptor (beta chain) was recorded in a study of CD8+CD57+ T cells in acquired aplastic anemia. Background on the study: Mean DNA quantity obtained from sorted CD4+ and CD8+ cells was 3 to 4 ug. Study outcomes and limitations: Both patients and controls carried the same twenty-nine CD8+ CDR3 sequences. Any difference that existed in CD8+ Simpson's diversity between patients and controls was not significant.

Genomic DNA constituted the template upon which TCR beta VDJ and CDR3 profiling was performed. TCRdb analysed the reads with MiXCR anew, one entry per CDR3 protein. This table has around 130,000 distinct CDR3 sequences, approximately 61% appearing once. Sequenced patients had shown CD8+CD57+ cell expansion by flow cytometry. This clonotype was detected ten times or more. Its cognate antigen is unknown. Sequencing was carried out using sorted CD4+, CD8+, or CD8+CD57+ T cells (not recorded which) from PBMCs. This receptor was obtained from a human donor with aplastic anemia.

CDR3 in amino acids: CASSTLVEGGHVETQYF. For the CDR3, the DNA is TGTGCCAGTAGTACCCTCGTTGAGGGCGGGCATGTAGAGACCCAGTACTTC. This rearrangement joins TRBV19 to TRBJ2-5; the D gene is possibly TRBD2 (5 bases). The V end was cut by 4 bases, the J end by 4 bases, with 22 bases between. CDR3 length: 17 amino acids. The germline gives CDR1 LNHDA, CDR2 SQIVND (reference sequence). The full variable domain, its missing parts supplied by reference TRBV19 and TRBJ2-5, is DGGITQSPKYLFRKEGQNVTLSCEQNLNHDAMYWYRQDPGQGLRLIYYSQIVNDFQKGDIAEGYSVSREKKESFPLTVTSAQKNPTAFYLCASSTLVEGGHVETQYFGPGTRLLVL.